The source of this T cell receptor beta chain is a study of cytomegalovirus exposure and HLA in healthy donors. The study ran its PCR with 60 Vbeta and 13 Jbeta primers. The assay was immunoSEQ multiplex PCR, and TCRdb's table has in-frame clones only and misses some. The sample records about 190,000 clones, 74% being singletons. V lost 8 bases to trimming and J lost 6 bases; unmatched junction nucleotides: 11. This CDR3 has 14 residues. Germline CDR1 is MNHEY and CDR2 is SMNVEV (reference sequence). The receptor comes from a woman aged 25 to 39 in good health and CMV-seropositive. The rearrangement links TRBV27 to TRBJ2-7; 9 bases agree with TRBD2. Sequencing used PBMCs. The CDR3 protein is CASATLAGTSEQYF. In nucleotides, the CDR3 is TGTGCCAGCGCAACCCTAGCGGGAACCTCCGAGCAGTACTTC.